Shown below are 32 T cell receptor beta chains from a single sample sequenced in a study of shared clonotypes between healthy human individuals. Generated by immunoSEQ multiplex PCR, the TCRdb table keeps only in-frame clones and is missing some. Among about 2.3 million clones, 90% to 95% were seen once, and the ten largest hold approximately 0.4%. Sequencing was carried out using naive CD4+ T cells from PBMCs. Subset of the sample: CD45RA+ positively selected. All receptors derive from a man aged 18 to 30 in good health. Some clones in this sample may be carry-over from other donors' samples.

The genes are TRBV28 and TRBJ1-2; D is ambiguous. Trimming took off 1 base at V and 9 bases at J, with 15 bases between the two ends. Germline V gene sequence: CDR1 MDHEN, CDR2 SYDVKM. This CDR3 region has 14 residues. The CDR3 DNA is TGTGCCAGCAGTTTATCCCAGGACTTCGGTCGCTACACCTTC. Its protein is CASSLSQDFGRYTF.

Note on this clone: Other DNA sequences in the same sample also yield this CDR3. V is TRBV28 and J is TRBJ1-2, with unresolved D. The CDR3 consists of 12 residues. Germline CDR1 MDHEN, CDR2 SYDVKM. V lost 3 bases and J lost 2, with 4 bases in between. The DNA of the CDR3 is TGTGCCAGCAGTTTCCGCAACTATGGCTACACCTTC. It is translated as CASSFRNYGYTF.

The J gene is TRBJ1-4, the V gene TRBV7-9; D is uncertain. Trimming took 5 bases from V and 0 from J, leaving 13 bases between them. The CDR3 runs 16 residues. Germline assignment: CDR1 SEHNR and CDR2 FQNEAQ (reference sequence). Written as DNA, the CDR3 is TGTGCCAGCAGCCGCCTAACTGGTGCAACTAATGAAAAACTGTTTTTT. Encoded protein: CASSRLTGATNEKLFF.

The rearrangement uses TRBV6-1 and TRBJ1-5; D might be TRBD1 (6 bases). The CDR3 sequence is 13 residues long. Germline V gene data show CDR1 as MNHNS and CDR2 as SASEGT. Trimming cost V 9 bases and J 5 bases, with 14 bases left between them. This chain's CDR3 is CASKDSRHQPQHF. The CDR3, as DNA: TGTGCCAGTAAGGACAGTCGGCATCAGCCCCAGCATTTT.

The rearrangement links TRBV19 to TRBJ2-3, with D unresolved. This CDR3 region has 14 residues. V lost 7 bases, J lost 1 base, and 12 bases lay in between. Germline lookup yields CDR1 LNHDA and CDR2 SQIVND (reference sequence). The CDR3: CASNPNLRTDTQYF. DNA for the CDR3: TGTGCCAGTAATCCCAATCTCCGCACAGATACGCAGTATTTT.

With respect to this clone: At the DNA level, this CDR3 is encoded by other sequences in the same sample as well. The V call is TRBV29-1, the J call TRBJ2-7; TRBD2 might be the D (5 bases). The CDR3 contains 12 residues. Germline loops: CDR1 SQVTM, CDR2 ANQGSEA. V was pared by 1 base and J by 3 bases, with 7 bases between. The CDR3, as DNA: TGCAGCGTTGAAGGGAGGAACTACGAGCAGTACTTC. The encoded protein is CSVEGRNYEQYF.

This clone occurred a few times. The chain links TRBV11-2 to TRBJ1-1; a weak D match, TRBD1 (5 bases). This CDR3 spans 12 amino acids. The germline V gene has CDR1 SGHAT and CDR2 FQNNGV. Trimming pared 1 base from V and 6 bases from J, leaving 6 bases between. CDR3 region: CASSLAGSEAFF. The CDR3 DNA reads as TGTGCCAGCAGCTTAGCAGGGTCTGAAGCTTTCTTT.

The CDR3 region has the DNA TGTGCCAGCAGTGACACGACTAGCGGGAGCTCCTACAATGAGCAGTTCTTC. This codes for CASSDTTSGSSYNEQFF. The chain couples TRBV2 to TRBJ2-1; 12 nucleotides align to TRBD2. The CDR3 loop spans 17 amino acids. V shed 3 bases and J 0 bases; nucleotides not matched to a gene: 3. Germline V lookup: CDR1 SNHLY, CDR2 FYNNEI.

CDR3 residues: CASRMDRGVGYTF. The CDR3 bases are TGTGCCAGCAGGATGGACAGGGGGGTTGGCTACACCTTC. The J gene is TRBJ1-2, the V gene TRBV28; 10 nucleotides align to TRBD1. The CDR3 loop spans 13 amino acids. J lost 7 bases, V lost 6 bases, and 5 bases had no gene match. Germline V lookup: CDR1 MDHEN, CDR2 SYDVKM.

CDR3 nucleotides: TGTGCCAGCAGCCCTCCCCGTGAGGGACCCTGGGCCAACGTCCTGACTTTC. It translates to CASSPPREGPWANVLTF. The gene calls are TRBV7-6 and TRBJ2-6; TRBD1 or TRBD2 may be the D gene (5 bases each). Germline-derived CDR1 and CDR2 are SGHVS and FNYEAQ. Trimming cost V 5 bases and J 5 bases, with 19 bases left between them. This CDR3 spans 17 amino acids.

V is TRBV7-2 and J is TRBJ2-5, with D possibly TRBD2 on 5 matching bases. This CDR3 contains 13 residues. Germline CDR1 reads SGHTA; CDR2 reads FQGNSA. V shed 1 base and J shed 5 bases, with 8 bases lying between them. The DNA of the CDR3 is TGTGCCAGCAGCTTAGTGCTAGCTGAGACCCAGTACTTC. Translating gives CASSLVLAETQYF.

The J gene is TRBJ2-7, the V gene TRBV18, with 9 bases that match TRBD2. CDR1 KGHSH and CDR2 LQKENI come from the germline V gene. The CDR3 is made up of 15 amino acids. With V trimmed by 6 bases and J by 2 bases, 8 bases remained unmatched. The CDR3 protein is CASSFGLAPTYEQYF. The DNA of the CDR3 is TGTGCCAGCTCTTTCGGACTAGCGCCTACCTACGAGCAGTACTTC.

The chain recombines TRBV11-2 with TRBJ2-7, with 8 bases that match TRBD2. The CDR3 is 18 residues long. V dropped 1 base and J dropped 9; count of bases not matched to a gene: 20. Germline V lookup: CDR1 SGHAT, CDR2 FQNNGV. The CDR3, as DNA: TGTGCCAGCAGCTTAGGTCCAGGGCTTACTACTAGCGGAACGCGGCAGTACTTC. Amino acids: CASSLGPGLTTSGTRQYF.

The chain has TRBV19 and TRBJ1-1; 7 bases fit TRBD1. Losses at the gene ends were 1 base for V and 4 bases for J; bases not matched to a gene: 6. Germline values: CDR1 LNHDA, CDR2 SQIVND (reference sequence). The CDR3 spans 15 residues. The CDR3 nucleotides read TGTGCCAGTAGTATAGGCCCTGACAGGGCCACTGAAGCTTTCTTT. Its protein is CASSIGPDRATEAFF. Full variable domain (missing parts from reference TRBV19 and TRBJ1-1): DGGITQSPKYLFRKEGQNVTLSCEQNLNHDAMYWYRQDPGQGLRLIYYSQIVNDFQKGDIAEGYSVSREKKESFPLTVTSAQKNPTAFYLCASSIGPDRATEAFFGQGTRLTVV.

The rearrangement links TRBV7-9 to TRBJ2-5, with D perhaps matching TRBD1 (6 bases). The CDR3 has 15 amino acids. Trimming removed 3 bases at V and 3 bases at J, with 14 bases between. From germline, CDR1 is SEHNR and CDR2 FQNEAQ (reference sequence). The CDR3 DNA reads TGTGCCAGCAGCTTGTCCGTAGCAGGGGAAGAGACCCAGTACTTC. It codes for CASSLSVAGEETQYF.

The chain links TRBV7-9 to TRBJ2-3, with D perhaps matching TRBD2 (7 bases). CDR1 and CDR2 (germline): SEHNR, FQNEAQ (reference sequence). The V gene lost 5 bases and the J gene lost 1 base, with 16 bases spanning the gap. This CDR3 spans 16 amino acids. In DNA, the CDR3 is TGTGCCAGCAGCCCCCTCGGGGGGCTCGGCACAGATACGCAGTATTTT. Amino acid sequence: CASSPLGGLGTDTQYF.

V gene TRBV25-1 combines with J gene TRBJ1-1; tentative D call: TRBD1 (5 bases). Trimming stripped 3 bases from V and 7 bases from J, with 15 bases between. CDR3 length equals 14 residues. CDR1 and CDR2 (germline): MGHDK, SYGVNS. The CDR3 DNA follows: TGTGCCAGCAGTGACCCTGGGGGAGTAAGTGAAGCTTTCTTT. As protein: CASSDPGGVSEAFF.

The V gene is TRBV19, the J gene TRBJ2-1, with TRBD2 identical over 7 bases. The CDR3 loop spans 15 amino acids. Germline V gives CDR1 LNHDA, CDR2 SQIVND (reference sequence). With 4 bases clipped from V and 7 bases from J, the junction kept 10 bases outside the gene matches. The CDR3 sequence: CASSTKGTTRNEQFF. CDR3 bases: TGTGCCAGTAGTACCAAGGGGACTACGCGTAATGAGCAGTTCTTC.

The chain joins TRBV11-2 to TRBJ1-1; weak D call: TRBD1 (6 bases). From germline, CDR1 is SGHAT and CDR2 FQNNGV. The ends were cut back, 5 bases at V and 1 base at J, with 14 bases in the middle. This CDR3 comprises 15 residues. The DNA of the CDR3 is TGTGCCAGCAGCCCTCTCCCAGGGGCGAACACTGAAGCTTTCTTT. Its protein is CASSPLPGANTEAFF.

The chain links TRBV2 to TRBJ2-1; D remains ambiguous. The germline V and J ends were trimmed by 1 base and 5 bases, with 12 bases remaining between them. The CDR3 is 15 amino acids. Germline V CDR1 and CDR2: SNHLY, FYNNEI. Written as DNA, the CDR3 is TGTGCCAGCAGTGAAGGGGTTAGCAGAAACAATGAGCAGTTCTTC. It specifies CASSEGVSRNNEQFF.

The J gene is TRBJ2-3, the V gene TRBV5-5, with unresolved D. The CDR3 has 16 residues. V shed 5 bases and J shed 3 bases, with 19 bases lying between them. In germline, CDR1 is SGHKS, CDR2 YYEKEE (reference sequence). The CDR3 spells CASSPTSTVATDTQYF. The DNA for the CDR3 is TGTGCCAGCAGTCCGACTTCCACAGTTGCGACAGATACGCAGTATTTT.

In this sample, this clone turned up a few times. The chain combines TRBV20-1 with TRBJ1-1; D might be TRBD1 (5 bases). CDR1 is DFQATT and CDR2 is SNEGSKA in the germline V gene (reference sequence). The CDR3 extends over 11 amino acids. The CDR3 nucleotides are TGCAGAACCGACAGCGACACTGAAGCTTTCTTT. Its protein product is CRTDSDTEAFF.

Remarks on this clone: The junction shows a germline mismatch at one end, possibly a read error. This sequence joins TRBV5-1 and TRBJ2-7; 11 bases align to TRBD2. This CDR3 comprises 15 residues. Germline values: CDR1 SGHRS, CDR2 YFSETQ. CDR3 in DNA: TGCGCCAGCGGCTTCGGGACTAGCGGTTCCTACGAGCAGTACTTC. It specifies CASGFGTSGSYEQYF.

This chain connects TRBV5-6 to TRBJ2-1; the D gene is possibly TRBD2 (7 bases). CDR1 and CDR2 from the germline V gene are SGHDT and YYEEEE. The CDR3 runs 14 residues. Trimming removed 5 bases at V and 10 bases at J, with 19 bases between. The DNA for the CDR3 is TGTGCCAGCAGAGAAAGGGGGAGGGGTAGGGAGCAGTTCTTC. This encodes CASRERGRGREQFF.

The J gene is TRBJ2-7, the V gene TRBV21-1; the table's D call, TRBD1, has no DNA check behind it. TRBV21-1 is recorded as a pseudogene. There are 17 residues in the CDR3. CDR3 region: CAILPRKDRGKPYEQYF. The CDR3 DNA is TGTGCCATTTTACCCAGAAAAGACAGGGGGAAGCCCTACGAGCAGTACTTC.

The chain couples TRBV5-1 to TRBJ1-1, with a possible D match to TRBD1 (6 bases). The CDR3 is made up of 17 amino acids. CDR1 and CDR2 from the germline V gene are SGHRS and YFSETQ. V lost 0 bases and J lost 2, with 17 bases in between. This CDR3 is CASSLVLPGASNTEAFF. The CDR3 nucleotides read TGCGCCAGCAGCTTGGTTCTGCCAGGGGCGAGTAACACTGAAGCTTTCTTT.

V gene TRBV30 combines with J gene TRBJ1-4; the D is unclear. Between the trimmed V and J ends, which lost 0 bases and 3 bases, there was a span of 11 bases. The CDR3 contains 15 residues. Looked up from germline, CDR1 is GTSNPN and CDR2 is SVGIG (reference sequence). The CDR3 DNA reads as TGTGCCTGGAGTGTAAGAAGGCTGGCTAATGAAAAACTGTTTTTT. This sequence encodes CAWSVRRLANEKLFF. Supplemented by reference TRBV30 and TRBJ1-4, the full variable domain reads SQTIHQWPATLVQPVGSPLSLECTVEGTSNPNLYWYRQAAGRGLQLLFYSVGIGQISSEVPQNLSASRPQDRQFILSSKKLLLSDSGFYLCAWSVRRLANEKLFFGSGTQLSVL.

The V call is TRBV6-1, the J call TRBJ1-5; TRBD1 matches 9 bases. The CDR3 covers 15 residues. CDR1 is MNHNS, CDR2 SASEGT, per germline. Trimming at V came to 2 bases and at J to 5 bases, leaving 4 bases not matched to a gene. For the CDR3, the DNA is TGTGCCAGCAGTGAATTTACAGGGGGCTATCAGCCCCAGCATTTT. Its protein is CASSEFTGGYQPQHF.

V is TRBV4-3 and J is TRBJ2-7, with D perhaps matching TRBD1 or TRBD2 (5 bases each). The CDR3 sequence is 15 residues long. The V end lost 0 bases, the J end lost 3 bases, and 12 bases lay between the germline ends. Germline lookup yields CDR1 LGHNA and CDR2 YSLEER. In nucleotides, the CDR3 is TGCGCCAGCAGCCAAGAAACAGGAGGCTACTACGAGCAGTACTTC. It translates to CASSQETGGYYEQYF.

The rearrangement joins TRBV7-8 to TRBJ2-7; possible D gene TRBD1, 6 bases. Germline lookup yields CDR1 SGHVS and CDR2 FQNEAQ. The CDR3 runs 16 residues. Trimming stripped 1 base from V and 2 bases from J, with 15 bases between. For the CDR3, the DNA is TGTGCCAGCAGCTTAGGGGTTGCCAGGGGTACCTACGAGCAGTACTTC. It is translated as CASSLGVARGTYEQYF.

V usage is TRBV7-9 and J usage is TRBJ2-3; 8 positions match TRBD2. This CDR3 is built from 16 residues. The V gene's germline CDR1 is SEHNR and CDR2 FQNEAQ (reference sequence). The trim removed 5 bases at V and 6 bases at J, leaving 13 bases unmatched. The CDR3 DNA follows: TGTGCCAGCAGCGTAACTAGCGGCCTCGGGGGGGATACGCAGTATTTT. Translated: CASSVTSGLGGDTQYF.

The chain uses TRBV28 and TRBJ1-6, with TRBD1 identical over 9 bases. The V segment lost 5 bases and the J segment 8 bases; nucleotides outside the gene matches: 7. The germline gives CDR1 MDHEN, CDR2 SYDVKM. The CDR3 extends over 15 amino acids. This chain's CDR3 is CASSGSGTGYSPLHF. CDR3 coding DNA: TGTGCCAGCAGTGGCTCCGGGACAGGGTATTCACCCCTCCACTTT.